This is a list of T cell receptor beta chains from one sample in a study of T cells in Graves' hyperthyroidism and ophthalmopathy. One entry per CDR3 protein results from TCRdb running MiXCR on the multiplex PCR reads. The table records some 720,000 distinct CDR3 sequences, roughly 17% of them present only once. The specimen was blood. The receptors were gathered from a man younger than 35 with Graves' hyperthyroidism. CDR3s include the opening cysteine and the closing phenylalanine or tryptophan. D genes are given only for firm matches. A row's size may be missing; if present it is once, few, many or a size class.

clone_size,v_call,d_call,j_call,cdr3_aa,cdr3_nt
few,TRBV9,-,TRBJ2-1,CASSKGRGREEQFF,TGTGCCAGCAGTAAGGGGCGGGGGCGAGAGGAGCAGTTCTTC
-,TRBV4-1,-,TRBJ2-7,CASSQLTYEQYF,TGCGCCAGCAGCCAATTGACCTACGAGCAGTACTTC
-,TRBV9,-,TRBJ1-6,CASSVAGGNSPLHF,TGTGCCAGCAGCGTAGCGGGGGGCAATTCACCCCTCCACTTT
few,TRBV28,-,TRBJ1-3,CASSFGDTIYF,TGTGCCAGCAGTTTCGGCGACACCATATATTTT
-,TRBV5-4,-,TRBJ2-7,CASSSPVSYEQYF,TGTGCCAGCAGCTCTCCCGTCTCCTACGAGCAGTACTTC
few,TRBV7-2,-,TRBJ2-5,CASSHLGGQETQYF,TGTGCCAGCAGCCATCTCGGGGGCCAAGAGACCCAGTACTTC
-,TRBV7-9,TRBD1,TRBJ2-7,CATGQGASGEQYF,TGTGCCACAGGACAGGGGGCTTCGGGGGAGCAGTACTTC
many,TRBV3-1,-,TRBJ2-1,CASSQGPGGDEQFF,TGTGCCAGCAGCCAAGGTCCGGGTGGGGATGAGCAGTTCTTC
many,TRBV12-3/TRBV12-4,TRBD2,TRBJ2-1,CASTRGVAGLDNEQFF,TGTGCCAGCACCCGAGGAGTAGCGGGACTTGACAATGAGCAGTTCTTC
-,TRBV15,TRBD1,TRBJ1-1,CATSRGQGLYMNTEAFF,TGTGCCACCAGCAGAGGACAGGGCCTTTACATGAACACTGAAGCTTTCTTT
-,TRBV3-2,-,TRBJ2-3,CASSQDLVVGTQYF,TGTGCCAGCAGCCAAGATCTCGTGGTAGGAACGCAGTATTTT
many,TRBV28,-,TRBJ2-5,CASSLDRVGIETQYF,TGTGCCAGCAGCTTGGACCGGGTGGGCATTGAGACCCAGTACTTC
-,TRBV6-1,-,TRBJ1-2,CAIHQGGYGYTF,TGTGCCATCCACCAGGGTGGCTATGGCTACACCTTC
-,TRBV4-1,TRBD2,TRBJ2-1,CASSQVPPGLAGDEQFF,TGCGCCAGCAGCCAAGTTCCTCCGGGACTAGCGGGCGATGAGCAGTTCTTC
many,TRBV3-1,-,TRBJ2-1,CASSQGPYNEQFF,TGTGCCAGCAGCCAAGGACCCTACAATGAGCAGTTCTTC
few,TRBV20-1,-,TRBJ2-1,CSARVPGRGSSYNEQFF,TGCAGTGCTAGAGTCCCTGGGCGGGGTAGCTCCTACAATGAGCAGTTCTTC
-,TRBV5-1,-,TRBJ1-4,CASSLARATNIATNEKLFF,TGCGCCAGCAGCTTGGCCAGGGCGACTAACATTGCAACTAATGAAAAACTGTTTTTT
few,TRBV6-5,-,TRBJ1-2,CASSSSYRGREGYTF,TGTGCCAGCAGTTCGTCCTATCGGGGGCGGGAAGGCTACACCTTC
-,TRBV4-1,-,TRBJ2-1,CASSSLETLKFNEQFF,TGCGCCAGCAGCTCCCTCGAGACCCTAAAATTTAATGAGCAGTTCTTC
many,TRBV11-2,TRBD2,TRBJ2-7,CASSNTQYQLAGGLEQYF,TGTGCCAGCAGCAATACCCAGTACCAACTAGCGGGAGGTCTCGAGCAGTACTTC
few,TRBV9,TRBD2,TRBJ2-5,CASSPGLLEETQYF,TGTGCCAGCAGCCCGGGACTATTAGAAGAGACCCAGTACTTC
-,TRBV6-2/TRBV6-3,-,TRBJ1-1,CASRRFYNTEAFF,TGTGCCAGCAGGAGGTTCTATAACACTGAAGCTTTCTTT
-,TRBV20-1,TRBD2,TRBJ2-7,CSARETSGYEQYF,TGCAGTGCTAGAGAGACTAGCGGATACGAGCAGTACTTC
many,TRBV5-1,TRBD2,TRBJ2-7,CASSLEAGGSYEQYF,TGTGCCAGCAGCTTAGAGGCGGGGGGCTCCTACGAGCAGTACTTC
-,TRBV5-1,-,TRBJ2-3,CASTTRGADTDTQYF,TGCGCCAGCACGACTCGGGGGGCAGACACAGATACGCAGTATTTT
-,TRBV27,TRBD2,TRBJ2-3,CASSSYLTSGIDTQYF,TGTGCCAGCAGTTCCTACCTGACTAGCGGGATAGATACGCAGTATTTT
few,TRBV3-1,-,TRBJ2-2,CASSQDHRNGELFF,TGTGCCAGCAGCCAAGATCATAGGAACGGGGAGCTGTTTTTT
many,TRBV7-3,TRBD2,TRBJ2-3,CASSPTSGVSDTQYF,TGTGCCAGCAGCCCTACTAGCGGGGTATCGGATACGCAGTATTTT
many,TRBV6-2/TRBV6-3,TRBD1,TRBJ2-7,CASSYSRTGQSSYEQYF,TGTGCCAGCAGTTACTCGAGGACAGGGCAAAGCTCCTACGAGCAGTACTTC
-,TRBV20-1,TRBD1,TRBJ1-4,CSAGDRQGANEKLFF,TGCAGTGCTGGGGACCGACAGGGGGCTAATGAAAAACTGTTTTTT
many,TRBV7-9,-,TRBJ1-1,CASSSQSMNTEAFF,TGTGCCAGCAGTTCACAGTCGATGAACACTGAAGCTTTCTTT
few,TRBV4-1,TRBD2,TRBJ2-7,CASSQDPTSGTYEQYF,TGCGCCAGCAGCCAAGATCCGACTAGCGGGACCTACGAGCAGTACTTC
-,TRBV27,TRBD2,TRBJ2-2,CASRREVLTGELFF,TGTGCCAGTCGGCGGGAGGTTCTTACCGGGGAGCTGTTTTTT
many,TRBV24-1,-,TRBJ2-6,CATSDPGDPSGANVLTF,TGTGCCACCAGTGACCCCGGGGACCCCTCTGGGGCCAACGTCCTGACTTTC
few,TRBV28,-,TRBJ1-6,CASSLLPGIGSPLHF,TGTGCCAGCAGTTTACTGCCAGGGATAGGCTCACCCCTCCACTTT
-,TRBV30,TRBD2,TRBJ2-3,CAWSASGPDTQYF,TGTGCCTGGAGCGCTAGCGGCCCAGATACGCAGTATTTT
many,TRBV12-3/TRBV12-4,-,TRBJ2-1,CASSYDWEAYNEQFF,TGTGCCAGCAGTTACGACTGGGAGGCCTACAATGAGCAGTTCTTC
many,TRBV7-3,TRBD2,TRBJ2-1,CASSWGTSGYNEQFF,TGTGCCAGCAGCTGGGGGACTAGCGGATACAATGAGCAGTTCTTC